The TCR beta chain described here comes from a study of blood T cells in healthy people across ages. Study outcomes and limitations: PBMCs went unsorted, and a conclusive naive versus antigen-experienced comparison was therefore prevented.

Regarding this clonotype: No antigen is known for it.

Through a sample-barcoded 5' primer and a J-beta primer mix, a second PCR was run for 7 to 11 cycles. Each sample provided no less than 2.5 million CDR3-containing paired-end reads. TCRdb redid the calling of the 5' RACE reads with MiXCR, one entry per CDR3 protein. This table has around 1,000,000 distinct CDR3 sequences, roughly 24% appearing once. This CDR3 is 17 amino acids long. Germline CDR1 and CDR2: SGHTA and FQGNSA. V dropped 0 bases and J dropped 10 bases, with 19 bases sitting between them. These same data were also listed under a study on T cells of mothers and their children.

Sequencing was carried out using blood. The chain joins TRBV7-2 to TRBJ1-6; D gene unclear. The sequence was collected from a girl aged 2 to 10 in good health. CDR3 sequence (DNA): TGTGCCAGCAGCTTAGCGCTTGTAGGCGTTGTGGGCTCACCCCTCCACTTT. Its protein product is CASSLALVGVVGSPLHF.